These T cell receptor beta chains were read from a single sample in a study of early T cells in non-severe SARS-CoV-2 infection. In TCRdb, the 5' RACE reads were re-called with MiXCR into one record per CDR3 protein. In the table there are 23,000 or so distinct CDR3 sequences, 5.3% of which are singletons. The sample comprised whole blood. Source of these receptors: an adult who was a healthcare worker with PCR-confirmed SARS-CoV-2 infection or an uninfected control (not recorded which). The CDR3 runs from the conserved cysteine through the conserved F or W. Fields, in order: CDR3 DNA, CDR3 protein, clone size, V gene, J gene, D gene. The D gene is left open where the match is weak. Clone size, where shown, is once, few, many, or a class for clones that have expanded.

cdr3_nt: TGTGCCAGCAGCCAGCGGACAGGGTCAGGTACGCAGTATTTT
cdr3_aa: CASSQRTGSGTQYF
clone_size: many
v_call: TRBV7-9
j_call: TRBJ2-3
d_call: TRBD1

cdr3_nt: TGTGCCAGCAGCCCAGCGCGTCAGAGCCTGAGTTCACCCCTCCACTTT
cdr3_aa: CASSPARQSLSSPLHF
clone_size: many
v_call: TRBV12-3/TRBV12-4
j_call: TRBJ1-6
d_call: NA

cdr3_nt: TGTGCCAGTAGTATCCTCCCGACTTACAATGAGCAGTTCTTC
cdr3_aa: CASSILPTYNEQFF
clone_size: NA
v_call: TRBV19
j_call: TRBJ2-1
d_call: NA

cdr3_nt: TGTGCCAGCAGTACCCGTCCTAGGACGAACACCGGGGAGCTGTTTTTT
cdr3_aa: CASSTRPRTNTGELFF
clone_size: many
v_call: TRBV6-5
j_call: TRBJ2-2
d_call: NA

cdr3_nt: TGTGCCAGCAGCCCAGTCGCGGGATTAATGCAAGAGACCCAGTACTTC
cdr3_aa: CASSPVAGLMQETQYF
clone_size: few
v_call: TRBV7-9
j_call: TRBJ2-5
d_call: NA

cdr3_nt: TGTGCCAGCAGTGAAGCGGGTGGGGGCCTGAAGCCCCAGCATTTT
cdr3_aa: CASSEAGGGLKPQHF
clone_size: many
v_call: TRBV6-1
j_call: TRBJ1-5
d_call: NA

cdr3_nt: TGTGCCAGCAGCTTAGCCGGCGGCGGGACCGGGGAGCTGTTTTTT
cdr3_aa: CASSLAGGGTGELFF
clone_size: many
v_call: TRBV11-3
j_call: TRBJ2-2
d_call: NA

cdr3_nt: TGTGCCAGCAGTTATCGGGAGGGAGAGACCCAGTACTTC
cdr3_aa: CASSYREGETQYF
clone_size: many
v_call: TRBV2
j_call: TRBJ2-5
d_call: TRBD2

cdr3_nt: TGTGCCAGCAGTCCAGGGGCCGGGGAGCTGTTTTTT
cdr3_aa: CASSPGAGELFF
clone_size: many
v_call: TRBV28
j_call: TRBJ2-2
d_call: NA

cdr3_nt: TGCAGTGCTAGAGATACAGGGACTAATGAAAAACTGTTTTTT
cdr3_aa: CSARDTGTNEKLFF
clone_size: many
v_call: TRBV20-1
j_call: TRBJ1-4
d_call: NA

cdr3_nt: TGCAGCGGACAGAACACCGGGGAGCTGTTTTTT
cdr3_aa: CSGQNTGELFF
clone_size: many
v_call: TRBV29-1
j_call: TRBJ2-2
d_call: NA

cdr3_nt: TGCAGTGCTAGAGATCTCGGTCCAGAAAAACTGTTTTTT
cdr3_aa: CSARDLGPEKLFF
clone_size: many
v_call: TRBV20-1
j_call: TRBJ1-4
d_call: NA

cdr3_nt: TGTGCCAGCAGCCAACAGGGGAAGGTCACTGAAGCTTTCTTT
cdr3_aa: CASSQQGKVTEAFF
clone_size: many
v_call: TRBV6-5
j_call: TRBJ1-1
d_call: TRBD1

cdr3_nt: TGTGCCAGCAGCTTAGAAGGGGCGGAAGCTTTCTTT
cdr3_aa: CASSLEGAEAFF
clone_size: many
v_call: TRBV7-9
j_call: TRBJ1-1
d_call: NA

cdr3_nt: TGTGCCAGCAGCCCGACTAGCGGGAGCTGGGCGAACAATGAGCAGTTCTTC
cdr3_aa: CASSPTSGSWANNEQFF
clone_size: few
v_call: TRBV7-2
j_call: TRBJ2-1
d_call: TRBD2

cdr3_nt: TGTGCCAGCAGTTTACTAGCGTGGAGCTCCTACAATGAGCAGTTCTTC
cdr3_aa: CASSLLAWSSYNEQFF
clone_size: few
v_call: TRBV3-2
j_call: TRBJ2-1
d_call: NA

cdr3_nt: TGCGCCAGCAGGCGGGGTGAGGGTGAGCAGTTCTTC
cdr3_aa: CASRRGEGEQFF
clone_size: medium-sized
v_call: TRBV10-2
j_call: TRBJ2-1
d_call: NA

cdr3_nt: TGCGCCAGCAGCATGGAGGGACAGAGCACAGATACGCAGTATTTT
cdr3_aa: CASSMEGQSTDTQYF
clone_size: many
v_call: TRBV5-1
j_call: TRBJ2-3
d_call: NA

cdr3_nt: TGTGCCAGCACCCCACAACGATTTAACTATGGCTACACCTTC
cdr3_aa: CASTPQRFNYGYTF
clone_size: NA
v_call: TRBV12-3/TRBV12-4
j_call: TRBJ1-2
d_call: NA

cdr3_nt: TGTGCCAGCAGCGTTGTAGGGAACGAGCAGTACTTC
cdr3_aa: CASSVVGNEQYF
clone_size: medium-sized
v_call: TRBV7-9
j_call: TRBJ2-7
d_call: NA

cdr3_nt: TGCGCCAGCAGCCCCATGGACTATGGCTACACCTTC
cdr3_aa: CASSPMDYGYTF
clone_size: many
v_call: TRBV5-1
j_call: TRBJ1-2
d_call: NA

cdr3_nt: TGTGCCAGCAGTGAATACGCTGGCTACACCTTC
cdr3_aa: CASSEYAGYTF
clone_size: NA
v_call: TRBV6-1
j_call: TRBJ1-2
d_call: NA

cdr3_nt: TGTGCCAGCAGCTTAGCGCGGGAGACAGATACGCAGTATTTT
cdr3_aa: CASSLARETDTQYF
clone_size: few
v_call: TRBV7-6
j_call: TRBJ2-3
d_call: TRBD2

cdr3_nt: TGTGCCAGCAGCCAAGGCGGGGCCCTAAAGGAAACAGATACGCAGTATTTT
cdr3_aa: CASSQGGALKETDTQYF
clone_size: few
v_call: TRBV4-2
j_call: TRBJ2-3
d_call: NA

cdr3_nt: TGCGCCAGCAGCCTTACTAGCGGGAGAGGGGATACGCAGTATTTT
cdr3_aa: CASSLTSGRGDTQYF
clone_size: large
v_call: TRBV4-3
j_call: TRBJ2-3
d_call: TRBD2

cdr3_nt: TGCAGTGCTGAAAGGAGGGATACGCAGTATTTT
cdr3_aa: CSAERRDTQYF
clone_size: medium-sized
v_call: TRBV20-1
j_call: TRBJ2-3
d_call: NA

cdr3_nt: TGTGCCAGCAGTTTACAACTGCACAATGAGCAGTTCTTC
cdr3_aa: CASSLQLHNEQFF
clone_size: many
v_call: TRBV6-2/TRBV6-3
j_call: TRBJ2-1
d_call: NA

cdr3_nt: TGCGCCAGCAGGCGAACGAACACCGGGGAGCTGTTTTTT
cdr3_aa: CASRRTNTGELFF
clone_size: many
v_call: TRBV5-1
j_call: TRBJ2-2
d_call: NA

cdr3_nt: TGTGCCAGCAGCCAAGATGCGTGGGACAGGGCTTCAATCTCCTACAATGAGCAGTTCTTC
cdr3_aa: CASSQDAWDRASISYNEQFF
clone_size: many
v_call: TRBV3-1
j_call: TRBJ2-1
d_call: TRBD1

cdr3_nt: TGTGCCAGCAGGGCAACGGACAGGGGCTATGGCTACACCTTC
cdr3_aa: CASRATDRGYGYTF
clone_size: NA
v_call: TRBV28
j_call: TRBJ1-2
d_call: TRBD1

cdr3_nt: TGTGCCAGCAGCTTTAAAGAGACCCAGTACTTC
cdr3_aa: CASSFKETQYF
clone_size: many
v_call: TRBV7-6
j_call: TRBJ2-5
d_call: NA

cdr3_nt: TGTGCCAGCAGTTACTCTATAGGACAGTACTCCTACAATGAGCAGTTCTTC
cdr3_aa: CASSYSIGQYSYNEQFF
clone_size: many
v_call: TRBV6-2/TRBV6-3
j_call: TRBJ2-1
d_call: NA

cdr3_nt: TGTGCCAGCAGCTCGGGACTAGGGACCAACACAGATACGCAGTATTTT
cdr3_aa: CASSSGLGTNTDTQYF
clone_size: many
v_call: TRBV7-9
j_call: TRBJ2-3
d_call: TRBD2

cdr3_nt: TGTGCCAGCACCTTACGGACACCGAGCTCCTATAATTCACCCCTCCACTTT
cdr3_aa: CASTLRTPSSYNSPLHF
clone_size: medium-sized
v_call: TRBV6-5
j_call: TRBJ1-6
d_call: NA

cdr3_nt: TGTGCCAGCTCACCGTCGGGACTAGCGGGCTACAATGAGCAGTTCTTC
cdr3_aa: CASSPSGLAGYNEQFF
clone_size: few
v_call: TRBV18
j_call: TRBJ2-1
d_call: TRBD2

cdr3_nt: TGCAGTGCTAGAGCCTACGGGGATCGGACCTACGAGCAGTACTTC
cdr3_aa: CSARAYGDRTYEQYF
clone_size: many
v_call: TRBV20-1
j_call: TRBJ2-7
d_call: NA

cdr3_nt: TGTGCCAGCAGTTTATCGGCAGTTAACACTGAAGCTTTCTTT
cdr3_aa: CASSLSAVNTEAFF
clone_size: many
v_call: TRBV27
j_call: TRBJ1-1
d_call: NA

cdr3_nt: TGCAGTGCTAGACTAGTTGGCACAGATACGCAGTATTTT
cdr3_aa: CSARLVGTDTQYF
clone_size: many
v_call: TRBV20-1
j_call: TRBJ2-3
d_call: NA

cdr3_nt: TGTGCCAGCAGCTTAACACCCAGGGGAAATGAAAAACTGTTTTTT
cdr3_aa: CASSLTPRGNEKLFF
clone_size: few
v_call: TRBV7-3
j_call: TRBJ1-4
d_call: NA

cdr3_nt: TGTGCCACCAGCAGAGACAGGGATTTGACCGGGGAGCTGTTTTTT
cdr3_aa: CATSRDRDLTGELFF
clone_size: many
v_call: TRBV15
j_call: TRBJ2-2
d_call: NA

cdr3_nt: TGTGCCAGCAACCTTGTGACAGGGACGGATGAGCAGTTCTTC
cdr3_aa: CASNLVTGTDEQFF
clone_size: NA
v_call: TRBV28
j_call: TRBJ2-1
d_call: TRBD1

cdr3_nt: TGTGCCAGCAGCTTAGTTGTGCTAGCGGGAGGGTACAATGAGCAGTTCTTC
cdr3_aa: CASSLVVLAGGYNEQFF
clone_size: many
v_call: TRBV7-2
j_call: TRBJ2-1
d_call: TRBD2

cdr3_nt: TGTGCTAGTGGCCCACAGTTGGGTGGCTACACCTTC
cdr3_aa: CASGPQLGGYTF
clone_size: many
v_call: TRBV12-5
j_call: TRBJ1-2
d_call: NA

cdr3_nt: TGTGCCACGTGGGGAAACACCATATATTTT
cdr3_aa: CATWGNTIYF
clone_size: NA
v_call: TRBV28
j_call: TRBJ1-3
d_call: NA

cdr3_nt: TGTGCCAGCTCACCACCGGGCAGGCCGAACACTGAAGCTTTCTTT
cdr3_aa: CASSPPGRPNTEAFF
clone_size: many
v_call: TRBV18
j_call: TRBJ1-1
d_call: NA

cdr3_nt: TGCGCCAGCAGCCAAGGACTAGCCCAAGAGACCCAGTACTTC
cdr3_aa: CASSQGLAQETQYF
clone_size: many
v_call: TRBV4-3
j_call: TRBJ2-5
d_call: TRBD2

cdr3_nt: TGTGCCAGTAGTAGAGGACAGGGAACCTACGAGCAGTACTTC
cdr3_aa: CASSRGQGTYEQYF
clone_size: many
v_call: TRBV19
j_call: TRBJ2-7
d_call: TRBD1

cdr3_nt: TGTGCCAGCTGGGGGCTCGGCACTGAAGCTTTCTTT
cdr3_aa: CASWGLGTEAFF
clone_size: few
v_call: TRBV3-1
j_call: TRBJ1-1
d_call: NA

cdr3_nt: TGTGCCAGCAGCTTAGCGGGAGGCTTAGAGACCCAGTACTTC
cdr3_aa: CASSLAGGLETQYF
clone_size: many
v_call: TRBV7-2
j_call: TRBJ2-5
d_call: NA

cdr3_nt: TGTGCCAGCAGCACGGACAGGGAATCCTATAATTCACCCCTCCACTTT
cdr3_aa: CASSTDRESYNSPLHF
clone_size: many
v_call: TRBV7-8
j_call: TRBJ1-6
d_call: TRBD1

cdr3_nt: TGTGCCAGCAGCCCTAGCTTCTACAATGAGCAGTTCTTC
cdr3_aa: CASSPSFYNEQFF
clone_size: many
v_call: TRBV7-6
j_call: TRBJ2-1
d_call: NA

cdr3_nt: TGTGCCAGCAGCGTAGAAGGGGGCCGGTACAATGAGCAGTTCTTC
cdr3_aa: CASSVEGGRYNEQFF
clone_size: many
v_call: TRBV9
j_call: TRBJ2-1
d_call: TRBD1

cdr3_nt: TGCAGCGTTGTGGACGGATACAATCAGCCCCAGCATTTT
cdr3_aa: CSVVDGYNQPQHF
clone_size: many
v_call: TRBV29-1
j_call: TRBJ1-5
d_call: NA

cdr3_nt: TGTGCTAGCAGCCAGACTAGCGGGGGCGCAGAGACCCAGTACTTC
cdr3_aa: CASSQTSGGAETQYF
clone_size: few
v_call: TRBV7-7
j_call: TRBJ2-5
d_call: TRBD2

cdr3_nt: TGTGCCAGCGAGGGGGGAAATGAGCAGTTCTTC
cdr3_aa: CASEGGNEQFF
clone_size: many
v_call: TRBV4-2
j_call: TRBJ2-1
d_call: NA